This section outlines one T cell receptor (beta chain) sequence together with its context. What it recognizes is unknown. As every portion of the isolated RNA was reverse transcribed, the sequencing read expressed TCRB transcripts. Roughly 3.57 million reads on average were seen across naive, central memory and regulatory T cell samples. The repertoire was sequenced with immunoSEQ multiplex PCR; TCRdb's copy has only in-frame clones and lacks some. This sample has about 340,000 clones, with roughly 14% found just once. These data are taken from a study of beta chain features in type 1 diabetes. Study summary: All samples together contributed around 100,000,000 sorted cells for examination.

The CDR3 contains 10 residues. Trimming took off 5 bases at V and 17 bases at J, with 10 bases between the two ends. Germline V gene data show CDR1 as SNHLY and CDR2 as FYNNEI. General study points: Shorter TCRB CDR3s, moderately but significantly so, were found in Type 1 diabetes patients in all four CD4+ subsets.

A sort by CD45RO/CCR7/CD25/CD127/CD95/CD27 yielded CD4+ naive, central memory, regulatory and stem cell-like memory cells. The clonotype comes from a woman younger than 35 with type 1 diabetes. V is TRBV2 and J is TRBJ2-6, with D maybe TRBD1 (6 bases). Sequenced sample: naive CD4+ T cells from blood. The CDR3 loop reads CASSRSGVTF. CDR3 DNA: TGTGCCAGCAGTCGTTCAGGGGTGACTTTC. Together with reference TRBV2 and TRBJ2-6, the CDR3 gives the full variable domain: EPEVTQTPSHQVTQMGQEVILRCVPISNHLYFYWYRQILGQKVEFLVSFYNNEISEKSEIFDDQFSVERPDGSNFTLKIRSTKLEDSAMYFCASSRSGVTFGAGSRLTVL.